This T cell receptor beta chain was sequenced during a study of shared clonotypes between healthy human individuals. This table comes from immunoSEQ multiplex PCR, and its TCRdb copy is limited to in-frame clones, with some not included. The data contain hundreds of thousands of clones, about 96% of them singletons. CD45RO-negative, CCR7-positively selected cells formed the naive CD8 fraction, excluding terminally differentiated effector memory CD45RA+ cells. The CDR3 extends over 13 amino acids. Trimming removed 6 bases from V and 6 bases from J, with 15 bases in between. Germline values: CDR1 LGHNT, CDR2 FRNRAP.

Input material: naive CD8+ T cells sorted from blood. This clonotype originated in a woman aged 25 to 39 in good health. This chain connects TRBV12-5 to TRBJ2-7; D might be TRBD1 or TRBD2, each matching 5 bases. CDR3 coding DNA: TGTGCTAGTGGGCACGGGACCGGGTCCGAGCAGTACTTC. Its protein is CASGHGTGSEQYF.